This T cell receptor (beta chain) was recorded in a study of T cells after yellow fever vaccination (dated by TCRdb to about 2019). In the study overall: Staining for CD3, CD45RA, CCR7 and CD95 was used to sort memory subsets (EM, EMRA, CM and Tscm) on a BD FACS Aria III. Libraries from fractions with low cell numbers were prepared with the SMART-Seq v4 Ultra Low Input RNA kit. The cohort comprised two healthy male donors, one aged 18 to 30 and one aged 30 to 40 years. Memory subsets were sorted on days 0, 15 and 45 and at 18 months after primary vaccination, and on days 0, 15 and 45 after the 30-year booster. To follow T-cell clones before and after both primary and booster YFV17D yellow fever vaccination, bulk TCR alpha and beta repertoires underwent longitudinal sequencing. Blood was drawn at multiple timepoints before and after primary and secondary immunization, with bulk PBMC replicates and cell subsets isolated. The investigation overall reported the following: Because abundant contaminating clonotypes from the bulk population could be contained in FACS-sorted repertoires, computational filtering was required. Because only two donors were included in the study, the extent to which the findings can be generalized is limited. A small fraction of clonotypes showed up in both the CD4 and CD8 compartments, probably as a result of convergent recombination. After the booster, most of the clones that had expanded following primary vaccination were detected again (roughly 96% of CD4 and roughly nine tenths of CD8), which suggests that memory was broadly maintained. The secondary T-cell response was found to be weaker but faster than the primary response, with a peak reached on day 5 rather than on day 15. In the sorted memory subsets on day 0, nearly all of the vaccine-responding clonotypes fell below detection.

TCR cDNA was synthesized by 5'RACE template switching, through which a universal primer site and unique molecular identifiers were introduced. cDNA synthesis was primed from both the TCR alpha and TCR beta constant segments. Library amplification involved two PCR steps, and the second step added sample barcodes and sequencing adapters. Libraries were sequenced on Illumina HiSeq 2500 (2x100 bp) or NovaSeq (2x150 bp). Regarding the original processing steps: Reads were demultiplexed and collapsed into UMI consensus sequences with MIGEC, and V(D)J alignment was performed with MiXCR. Using edgeR on replicate PBMC samples, clonotypes were called vaccine-responding if FDR was below 0.01 and the log2 fold change was above 5 up to day 15. Each bulk clonotype received a CD4 or CD8 identity based on whether the sequenced CD4 or CD8 repertoire contained that clonotype at higher abundance. To estimate the distribution of each clone across memory phenotypes, clonotype frequencies in memory subsets were weighted by FACS-sorted cell numbers. The public sequencing data were trimmed at Q25 with fastp and processed into clonotypes with MiXCR by TCRdb, which kept only in-frame beta chains. Rows merge per CDR3 protein into single entries with the most common DNA and genes. Clone size and V and J calls follow TCRdb, not the original study. Across this sample there are about 22,000 distinct CDR3 sequences, with approximately 5.2% seen only once. The ten largest clones take up roughly 20% of the sample.

This clonotype was seen only a few times. Base qualities were left out, and no much larger clone turns up one base away. The germline V end is reduced by 5 bases and the J end by 3 bases; junction bases left unmatched: 12. The germline V gene gives CDR1 as MNHNS and CDR2 as SASEGT. Its CDR3 holds 17 amino acids, cysteine through phenylalanine. Of the read, only the CDR3 DNA is kept; its 51 bases are in frame from base 1. Sample treatment or condition, as interpreted from the label and publication: live attenuated yellow fever vaccine strain. PBMCs were isolated from peripheral blood using a standard Ficoll-Paque protocol. The RNeasy Micro Kit was used to extract RNA from sorted memory subsets.

The sequence joins TRBV6-1 to TRBJ2-7; 11 nucleotides in the junction match TRBD2. The source of this sequence is a man between 18 and 29 years old who received the YFV17D yellow fever vaccine. The input for sequencing was PBMCs, either bulk or a sorted T-cell subset (CD4+, CD8+, memory, or dextramer-sorted; not recorded which), taken about 41 days after the first yellow fever vaccination. The DNA reads TGTGCCAGCAGTACCGTTAGACTAGCGGGGAACATCTACGAGCAGTACTTC. Its translation reads: CASSTVRLAGNIYEQYF.